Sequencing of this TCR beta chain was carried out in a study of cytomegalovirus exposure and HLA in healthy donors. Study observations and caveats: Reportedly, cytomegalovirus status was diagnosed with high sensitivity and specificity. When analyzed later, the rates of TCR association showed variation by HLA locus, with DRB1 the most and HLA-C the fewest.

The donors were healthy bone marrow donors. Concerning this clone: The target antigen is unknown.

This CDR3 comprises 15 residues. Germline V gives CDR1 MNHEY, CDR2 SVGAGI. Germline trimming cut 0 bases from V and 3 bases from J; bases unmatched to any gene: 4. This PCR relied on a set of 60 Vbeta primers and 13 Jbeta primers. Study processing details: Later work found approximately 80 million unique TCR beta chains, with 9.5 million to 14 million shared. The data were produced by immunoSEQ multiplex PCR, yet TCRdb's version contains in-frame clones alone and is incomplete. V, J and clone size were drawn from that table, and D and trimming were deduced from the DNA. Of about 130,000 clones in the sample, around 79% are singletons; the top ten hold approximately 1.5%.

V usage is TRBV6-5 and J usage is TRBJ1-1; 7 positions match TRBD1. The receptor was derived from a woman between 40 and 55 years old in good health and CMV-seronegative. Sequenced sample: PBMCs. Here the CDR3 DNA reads TGTGCCAGCAGTTACTCAAACAGGGGCGACACTGAAGCTTTCTTT. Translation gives CASSYSNRGDTEAFF.